This passage covers 10 T cell receptor beta chains from one sample sequenced in a study of type 1 regulatory T cells. TCRdb called the reads again in MiXCR, with one record for every CDR3 protein. The data contain approximately 90,000 distinct CDR3 sequences, 25% to 40% of them singletons. Sequencing was performed on CD4+ T cells, either the whole sample or a sorted fraction (not recorded which). The receptors derive from a human donor in good health.

The CDR3: CASSLFTGPGNTIYF. The CDR3 bases are TGTGCCAGCAGCTTATTCACAGGGCCCGGAAACACCATATATTTT. V usage is TRBV7-2 and J usage is TRBJ1-3; D might be TRBD1 (6 bases). CDR1 is SGHTA and CDR2 is FQGNSA in the germline V gene. The CDR3 contains 15 residues. Deletions cut 2 bases from V and 4 bases from J, with 12 bases between.

This CDR3 reads CATSVVGGAAGELFF. Written as DNA, the CDR3 is TGTGCCACCAGTGTCGTGGGAGGAGCAGCCGGGGAGCTGTTTTTT. This sequence joins TRBV24-1 and TRBJ2-2, with D possibly TRBD2 on 6 matching bases. Per germline, CDR1 KGHDR and CDR2 SFDVKD. This CDR3 is built from 15 residues. V was cut by 5 bases and J by 6 bases, with 15 bases left in between.

This clonotype was observed a few times. The chain couples TRBV29-1 to TRBJ2-7; TRBD2 matches 7 bases. From germline, CDR1 is SQVTM and CDR2 ANQGSEA. This CDR3 contains 14 residues. The J segment lost 7 bases and the V segment lost 2 bases, leaving 11 bases of the junction unmatched. DNA for the CDR3: TGCAGCGTTGAAAGGGCGGGAGTAGGGGATGAGCAGTACTTC. It encodes CSVERAGVGDEQYF.

The rearrangement links TRBV19 to TRBJ2-3; possibly TRBD2 for D (6 bases). Germline-derived CDR1 and CDR2 are LNHDA and SQIVND (reference sequence). V was pared by 7 bases and J by 3 bases, with 14 bases between. CDR3 length: 14 amino acids. CDR3 protein: CASTPEGGTDTQYF. The CDR3 DNA is TGTGCCAGTACCCCCGAAGGAGGGACAGATACGCAGTATTTT. The full variable domain, rest sourced from reference TRBV19 and TRBJ2-3, is DGGITQSPKYLFRKEGQNVTLSCEQNLNHDAMYWYRQDPGQGLRLIYYSQIVNDFQKGDIAEGYSVSREKKESFPLTVTSAQKNPTAFYLCASTPEGGTDTQYFGPGTRLTVL.

This clonotype was detected once. This chain links TRBV5-1 with TRBJ1-1, with D possibly TRBD1 on 5 matching bases. The V and J ends lost 4 bases and 0 bases respectively, with 7 bases between them. The CDR3 spans 13 residues. Per the germline V gene, CDR1 is SGHRS and CDR2 is YFSETQ. This CDR3 is CASSGGLNTEAFF. DNA of the CDR3: TGCGCCAGCAGCGGGGGTTTGAACACTGAAGCTTTCTTT.

Concerning this clonotype: The junction shows a germline mismatch at one end, possibly a read error. In DNA, the CDR3 is TGTGCCAGCGGCTTATCGGGACAGCAAACCGGGGAGCTGTTTTTT. Protein: CASGLSGQQTGELFF. The chain uses TRBV11-2 and TRBJ2-2; 7 bases fit TRBD1. CDR1 and CDR2 (germline): SGHAT, FQNNGV. The CDR3 is made up of 15 amino acids.

The chain combines TRBV25-1 with TRBJ1-5; no clear D. Germline-derived CDR1 and CDR2 are MGHDK and SYGVNS. Trimming removed 5 bases from V and 4 bases from J, with 6 bases in between. The CDR3 sequence is 12 residues long. In nucleotides, the CDR3 is TGTGCCAGCAGTATAGGGAATCAGCCCCAGCATTTT. Translated, it gives CASSIGNQPQHF.

This clonotype was picked up a small number of times. CDR3: CASNPTNGPDTQYF. CDR3 DNA sequence: TGTGCCAGCAACCCCACGAACGGGCCAGATACGCAGTATTTT. The chain uses TRBV6-5 and TRBJ2-3, with D unresolved. The CDR3 contains 14 residues. CDR1 is MNHEY and CDR2 is SVGAGI in the germline V gene. V lost 7 bases to trimming and J lost 4 bases, with 15 bases between them.

V gene TRBV20-1 combines with J gene TRBJ2-1; D gene uncertain. CDR1 and CDR2 (germline): DFQATT, SNEGSKA (reference sequence). This CDR3 has 17 residues. Trimming pared 2 bases from V and 7 bases from J, leaving 24 bases between. In DNA, the CDR3 is TGCAGTGCTAGATCTCCGCGGCGACTTCTCTTCTCAAATGAGCAGTTCTTC. This sequence encodes CSARSPRRLLFSNEQFF.

In this sample, this clonotype turned up a few times. The chain has TRBV2 and TRBJ2-3, with unresolved D. The ends were cut back, 8 bases at V and 4 bases at J, with 13 bases in the middle. The germline gives CDR1 SNHLY, CDR2 FYNNEI. The CDR3 extends over 13 amino acids. The CDR3, as DNA: TGTGCCAGCGGTTTCCAGTCGGCAGATACGCAGTATTTT. It yields the protein CASGFQSADTQYF.